This is a list of T cell receptor beta chains from one sample in a study of blood T cell repertoires in COVID-19. Sequenced by immunoSEQ multiplex PCR; TCRdb stores in-frame clones only, minus some. Of some 55,000 clones listed, about 87% are singletons. Sequencing was done on a sample of peripheral blood. The receptors shown here come from a man aged 55 to 69 with acute or convalescent COVID-19. The conserved cysteine and the conserved F or W are not part of the CDR3 here. The order of the fields is CDR3 protein, J gene, V gene.

CDR3 protein: ASSESLTGAGGNTIY; J gene: TRBJ1-3; V gene: TRBV6-1
CDR3 protein: ASSSGVNNQPQH; J gene: TRBJ1-5; V gene: TRBV5-1
CDR3 protein: ASDRSYNEQF; J gene: TRBJ2-1; V gene: TRBV2
CDR3 protein: ATGPSGGGGTGELF; J gene: TRBJ2-2; V gene: TRBV24-1
CDR3 protein: ASSQDGLETQY; J gene: TRBJ2-5; V gene: TRBV3-1/TRBV3-2
CDR3 protein: ASSLWSDTEAF; J gene: TRBJ1-1; V gene: TRBV12-3/TRBV12-4
CDR3 protein: ASSPSLTGGRAF; J gene: TRBJ1-1; V gene: TRBV7-2
CDR3 protein: ASSMTRKRGGEATDTQY; J gene: TRBJ2-3; V gene: TRBV19
CDR3 protein: AWAPGGSLGGYT; J gene: TRBJ1-2; V gene: TRBV30
CDR3 protein: ASGGLAVQETQY; J gene: TRBJ2-5; V gene: TRBV2
CDR3 protein: ASSYGLATTDTQY; J gene: TRBJ2-3; V gene: TRBV9
CDR3 protein: ASSPGTGGSYEQY; J gene: TRBJ2-7; V gene: TRBV7-8
CDR3 protein: ASTPPGLGGGETQY; J gene: TRBJ2-5; V gene: TRBV19
CDR3 protein: ASSQMRSYEQY; J gene: TRBJ2-7; V gene: TRBV3-1/TRBV3-2
CDR3 protein: ATSAPSGTGGTGELF; J gene: TRBJ2-2; V gene: TRBV24-1
CDR3 protein: ASSLHPGSGELF; J gene: TRBJ2-2; V gene: TRBV9
CDR3 protein: ASSQGRLAGGHNEQF; J gene: TRBJ2-1; V gene: TRBV4-1
CDR3 protein: ASSLFGTEINFYEQY; J gene: TRBJ2-7; V gene: TRBV28
CDR3 protein: SATQGPLAGDFTKEQF; J gene: TRBJ2-1; V gene: TRBV29-1
CDR3 protein: ASRGLGEKLF; J gene: TRBJ1-4; V gene: TRBV3-1/TRBV3-2
CDR3 protein: ASSLDIGNTIY; J gene: TRBJ1-3; V gene: TRBV7-9
CDR3 protein: ASSFGTGGNTEAF; J gene: TRBJ1-1; V gene: TRBV5-1
CDR3 protein: ASRGGLGYT; J gene: TRBJ1-2; V gene: TRBV6-4
CDR3 protein: ASSLDRDDQPQH; J gene: TRBJ1-5; V gene: TRBV5-4
CDR3 protein: ASSLVGHSGGEETQY; J gene: TRBJ2-5; V gene: TRBV5-4
CDR3 protein: ASSGDSKAF; J gene: TRBJ1-1; V gene: TRBV7-9
CDR3 protein: ASSLRQGPGELF; J gene: TRBJ2-2; V gene: TRBV7-2
CDR3 protein: ASSLELAGGYEQY; J gene: TRBJ2-7; V gene: TRBV11-2
CDR3 protein: ASSQDLTGSNEQY; J gene: TRBJ2-7; V gene: TRBV4-3
CDR3 protein: ASSTRQGMNTEAF; J gene: TRBJ1-1; V gene: TRBV9
CDR3 protein: ASSLWGVGTEAF; J gene: TRBJ1-1; V gene: TRBV4-3
CDR3 protein: ASRQGLGNSPLH; J gene: TRBJ1-6; V gene: TRBV2
CDR3 protein: ARSGRTSGGPYEQY; J gene: TRBJ2-7; V gene: TRBV5-3
CDR3 protein: ASSYSGETYNEQF; J gene: TRBJ2-1; V gene: TRBV5-1
CDR3 protein: SASARTGKNSGANVLT; J gene: TRBJ2-6; V gene: TRBV20-1
CDR3 protein: ASSYAAIGRGGDNEKLF; J gene: TRBJ1-4; V gene: TRBV7-2
CDR3 protein: ASSETQTTNEKLF; J gene: TRBJ1-4; V gene: TRBV25-1
CDR3 protein: ASSPAAGGTEAF; J gene: TRBJ1-1; V gene: TRBV18
CDR3 protein: ATSPQGAGQPQH; J gene: TRBJ1-5; V gene: TRBV24-1
CDR3 protein: ASSYAGRSTDTQY; J gene: TRBJ2-3; V gene: TRBV7-3
CDR3 protein: AITPTGEQGHEQY; J gene: TRBJ2-7; V gene: TRBV10-3
CDR3 protein: ASSLAGQTANTGELF; J gene: TRBJ2-2; V gene: TRBV5-6
CDR3 protein: AWKTRQGGFYGYT; J gene: TRBJ1-2; V gene: TRBV30
CDR3 protein: AISETRDRGASSGYT; J gene: TRBJ1-2; V gene: TRBV10-3
CDR3 protein: ASSQGGTGETQY; J gene: TRBJ2-5; V gene: TRBV4-3
CDR3 protein: ASGFLNQPQH; J gene: TRBJ1-5; V gene: TRBV12-5
CDR3 protein: ASSSQGVGTEAF; J gene: TRBJ1-1; V gene: TRBV11-2
CDR3 protein: AGTWAQGYTEAF; J gene: TRBJ1-1; V gene: TRBV2
CDR3 protein: ASGLLQGASGNTIY; J gene: TRBJ1-3; V gene: TRBV12-5
CDR3 protein: ASSLAGGLADTQY; J gene: TRBJ2-3; V gene: TRBV9